This TCR beta chain came from a study of a mutant IDH1 vaccine in newly diagnosed glioma. Overall study context: Most patients had radiochemotherapy with temozolomide before enrollment; others had one alone.

Germline lookup yields CDR1 MGHRA and CDR2 YSYEKL. The V and J ends lost 0 bases and 1 base, in that order; junction bases with no gene match: 5. The CDR3 is made up of 16 amino acids. Time point described: baseline, week 1 (first vaccination visit). Documented treatment: pre-vaccination baseline after standard-of-care therapy. On this clone itself: The antigen is unknown.

TCRdb's table, derived via immunoSEQ multiplex PCR, lists solely in-frame clones and lacks some. The table shows some 68,000 clones, with 79% occurring only once. General study points: Among top peripheral T cell clonotypes, changes seemed unrelated to pseudoprogression.

The sample was PBMCs, taken from a glioma patient treated with radiotherapy, temozolomide or both. This clonotype originated in a man aged 45-60 years with glioma. This chain connects TRBV4-1 to TRBJ2-5; 7 bases agree with TRBD1. This CDR3 is CASSQDPGQVQETQYF. CDR3 nucleotide sequence: TGCGCCAGCAGCCAAGATCCCGGACAGGTCCAAGAGACCCAGTACTTC.